This T cell receptor beta chain was profiled in a study of blood T cell repertoires in COVID-19. Overall study context: There were acute and convalescent COVID-19 samples, and they came from the United States, Italy and Spain. The cDNA or gDNA used as material had been derived from T cells, B-cell-depleted T cells, or PBMCs.

This clone occurred a few times. Under the authors' procedure: Reference gene primer amplification gave nucleated cell count estimates. Some clones are missing from TCRdb's copy, which holds only in-frame ones; the method was immunoSEQ multiplex PCR. V, J and clone size derive from that table, while D and trimming were established from the DNA sequence. The data contain around 61,000 clones, just over 85% of them singletons. This TCR came from a man in his fifties with active COVID-19. Material: peripheral blood.

The CDR3 loop reads CASSTGQGGPQHF. As DNA, the CDR3 is TGTGCCAGCAGCACGGGACAGGGGGGGCCCCAGCATTTT. The chain joins TRBV6-2 or TRBV6-3 to TRBJ1-5, with TRBD1 identical over 11 bases. Germline lookup yields CDR1 MNHEY and CDR2 SVGEGT. This CDR3 is built from 13 residues. V lost 6 bases and J lost 9; bases outside the gene matches: 4.